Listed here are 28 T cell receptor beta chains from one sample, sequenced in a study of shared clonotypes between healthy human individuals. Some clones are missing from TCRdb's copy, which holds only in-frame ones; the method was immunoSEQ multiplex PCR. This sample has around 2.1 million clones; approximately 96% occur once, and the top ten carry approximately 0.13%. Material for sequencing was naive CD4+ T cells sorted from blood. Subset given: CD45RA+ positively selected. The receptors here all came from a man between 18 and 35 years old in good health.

The DNA for the CDR3 is TGTGCCAGCAGTGGGAACCCCTCAAGTTGGGGTTTTAATTCACCCCTCCACTTT. This codes for CASSGNPSSWGFNSPLHF. The chain is built from TRBV25-1 and TRBJ1-6; D is uncertain. Trimming took 4 bases from V and 6 from J, leaving 22 bases between them. CDR3 length: 18 amino acids. Per germline, CDR1 MGHDK and CDR2 SYGVNS.

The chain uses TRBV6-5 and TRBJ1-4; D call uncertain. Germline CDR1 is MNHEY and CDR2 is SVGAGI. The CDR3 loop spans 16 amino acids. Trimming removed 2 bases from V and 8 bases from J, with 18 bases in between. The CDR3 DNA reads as TGTGCCAGCAGTTACAACGGACCCGCACTAGGAGAAAAACTGTTTTTT. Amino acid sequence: CASSYNGPALGEKLFF.

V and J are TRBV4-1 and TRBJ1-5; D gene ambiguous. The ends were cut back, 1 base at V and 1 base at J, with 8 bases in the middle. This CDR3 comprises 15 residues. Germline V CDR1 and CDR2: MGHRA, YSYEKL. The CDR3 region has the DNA TGCGCCAGCAGCCAAGTTGGGGTGAGCAATCAGCCCCAGCATTTT. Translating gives CASSQVGVSNQPQHF.

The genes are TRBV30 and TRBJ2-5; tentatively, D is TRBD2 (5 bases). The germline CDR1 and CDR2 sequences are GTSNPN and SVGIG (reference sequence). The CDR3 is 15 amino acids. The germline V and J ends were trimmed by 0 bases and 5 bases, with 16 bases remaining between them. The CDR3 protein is CAWSVGGGRRETQYF. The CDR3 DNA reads TGTGCCTGGAGTGTGGGTGGAGGACGAAGGGAGACCCAGTACTTC.

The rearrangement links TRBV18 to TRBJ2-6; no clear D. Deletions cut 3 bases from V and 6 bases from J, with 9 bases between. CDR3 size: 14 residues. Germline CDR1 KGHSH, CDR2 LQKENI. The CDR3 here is CASSPSPEANVLTF. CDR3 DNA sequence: TGTGCCAGCTCACCTTCTCCTGAGGCCAACGTCCTGACTTTC. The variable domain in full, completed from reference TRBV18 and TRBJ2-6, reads NAGVMQNPRHLVRRRGQEARLRCSPMKGHSHVYWYRQLPEEGLKFMVYLQKENIIDESGMPKERFSAEFPKEGPSILRIQQVVRGDSAAYFCASSPSPEANVLTFGAGSRLTVL.

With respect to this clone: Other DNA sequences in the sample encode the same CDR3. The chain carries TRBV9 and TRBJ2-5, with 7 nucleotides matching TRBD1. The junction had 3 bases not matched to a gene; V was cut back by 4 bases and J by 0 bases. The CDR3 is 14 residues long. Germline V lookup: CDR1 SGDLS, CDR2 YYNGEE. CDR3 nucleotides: TGTGCCAGCAGCCCGACAGGGTACCAAGAGACCCAGTACTTC. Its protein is CASSPTGYQETQYF.

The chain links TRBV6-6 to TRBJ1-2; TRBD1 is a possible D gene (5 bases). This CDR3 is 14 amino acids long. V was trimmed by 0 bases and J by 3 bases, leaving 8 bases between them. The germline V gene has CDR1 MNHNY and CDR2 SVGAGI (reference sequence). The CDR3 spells CASSYSGQDYGYTF. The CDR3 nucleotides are TGTGCCAGCAGTTACTCCGGACAAGACTATGGCTACACCTTC.

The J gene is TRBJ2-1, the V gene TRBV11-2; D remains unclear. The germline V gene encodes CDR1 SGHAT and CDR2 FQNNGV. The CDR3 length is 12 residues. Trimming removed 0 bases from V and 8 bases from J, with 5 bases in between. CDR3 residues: CASSLDYHEQFF. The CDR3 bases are TGTGCCAGCAGCTTAGATTACCATGAGCAGTTCTTC.

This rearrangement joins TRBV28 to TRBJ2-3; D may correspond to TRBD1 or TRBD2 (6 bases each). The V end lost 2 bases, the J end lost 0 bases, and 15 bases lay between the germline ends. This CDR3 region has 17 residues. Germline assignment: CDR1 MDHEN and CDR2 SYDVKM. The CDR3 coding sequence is TGTGCCAGCAGTTTAGACGAAGGGGGGCCTAGCACAGATACGCAGTATTTT. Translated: CASSLDEGGPSTDTQYF.

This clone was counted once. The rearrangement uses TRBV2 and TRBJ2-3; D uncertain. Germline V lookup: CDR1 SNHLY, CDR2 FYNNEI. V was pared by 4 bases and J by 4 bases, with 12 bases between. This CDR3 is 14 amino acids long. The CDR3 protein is CASSGQSLADTQYF. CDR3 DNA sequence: TGTGCCAGCAGTGGGCAATCGCTCGCAGATACGCAGTATTTT.

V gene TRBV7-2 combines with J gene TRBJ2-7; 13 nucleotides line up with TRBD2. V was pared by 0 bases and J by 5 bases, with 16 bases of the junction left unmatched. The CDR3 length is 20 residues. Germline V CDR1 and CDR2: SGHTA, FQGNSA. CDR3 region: CASSLAAGLAGLSALNEQYF. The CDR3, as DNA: TGTGCCAGCAGCTTAGCCGCGGGACTAGCGGGATTAAGCGCCCTTAACGAGCAGTACTTC.

The CDR3 loop reads CASSPTSGQGSSGANVLTF. DNA of the CDR3: TGTGCCAGCTCACCCACCTCCGGACAGGGGAGCTCTGGGGCCAACGTCCTGACTTTC. The V gene is TRBV18, the J gene TRBJ2-6, with TRBD1 matching over 9 bases. Germline CDR1 reads KGHSH; CDR2 reads LQKENI. This CDR3 is 19 amino acids long. J gave up 0 bases and V 3 bases, and 9 bases lay outside the gene matches.

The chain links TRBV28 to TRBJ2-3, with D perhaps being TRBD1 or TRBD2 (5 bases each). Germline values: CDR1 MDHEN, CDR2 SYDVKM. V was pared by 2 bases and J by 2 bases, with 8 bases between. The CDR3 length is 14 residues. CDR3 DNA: TGTGCCAGCAGTTTAATGGGACCCACAGATACGCAGTATTTT. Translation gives CASSLMGPTDTQYF.

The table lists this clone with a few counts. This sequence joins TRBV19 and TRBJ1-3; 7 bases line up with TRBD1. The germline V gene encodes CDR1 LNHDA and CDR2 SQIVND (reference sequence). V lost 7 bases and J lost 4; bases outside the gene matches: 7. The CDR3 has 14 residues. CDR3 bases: TGTGCCAGTATAACAGGGGATGGAGGAAACACCATATATTTT. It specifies CASITGDGGNTIYF.

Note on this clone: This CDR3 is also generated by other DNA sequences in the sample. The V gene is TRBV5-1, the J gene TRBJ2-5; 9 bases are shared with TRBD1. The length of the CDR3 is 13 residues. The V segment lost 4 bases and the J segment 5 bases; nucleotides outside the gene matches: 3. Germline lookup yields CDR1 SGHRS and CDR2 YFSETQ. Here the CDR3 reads CASSGDRVETQYF. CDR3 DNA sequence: TGCGCCAGCAGCGGGGACAGGGTGGAGACCCAGTACTTC. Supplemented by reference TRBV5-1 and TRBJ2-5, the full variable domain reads KAGVTQTPRYLIKTRGQQVTLSCSPISGHRSVSWYQQTPGQGLQFLFEYFSETQRNKGNFPGRFSGRQFSNSRSEMNVSTLELGDSALYLCASSGDRVETQYFGPGTRLLVL.

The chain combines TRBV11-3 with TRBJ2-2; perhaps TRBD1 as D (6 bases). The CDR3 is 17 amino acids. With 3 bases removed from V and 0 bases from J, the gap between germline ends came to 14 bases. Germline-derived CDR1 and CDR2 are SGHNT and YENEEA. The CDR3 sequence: CASSFSRDIPNTGELFF. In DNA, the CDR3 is TGTGCCAGCAGCTTTTCCCGGGACATCCCGAACACCGGGGAGCTGTTTTTT. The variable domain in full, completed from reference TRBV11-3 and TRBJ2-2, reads EAGVVQSPRYKIIEKKQPVAFWCNPISGHNTLYWYLQNLGQGPELLIRYENEEAVDDSQLPKDRFSAERLKGVDSTLKIQPAELGDSAVYLCASSFSRDIPNTGELFFGEGSRLTVL.

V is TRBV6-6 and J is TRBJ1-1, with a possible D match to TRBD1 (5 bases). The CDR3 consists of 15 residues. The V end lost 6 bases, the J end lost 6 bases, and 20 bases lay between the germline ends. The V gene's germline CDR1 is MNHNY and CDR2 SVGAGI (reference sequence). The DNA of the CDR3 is TGTGCCAGCAGCAAAAGTTGGGGCGCGGAGGCTGAAGCTTTCTTT. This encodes CASSKSWGAEAEAFF.

CDR3 nucleotide sequence: TGTGCCACCAGCCGGGGGGGCGGTTATGAGCAGTTCTTC. It translates to CATSRGGGYEQFF. V usage is TRBV15 and J usage is TRBJ2-1; TRBD2 matches 8 bases. Germline CDR1 LNHNV, CDR2 YYDKDF (reference sequence). This CDR3 spans 13 amino acids. V gave up 5 bases and J gave up 8 bases; unmatched junction bases: 5.

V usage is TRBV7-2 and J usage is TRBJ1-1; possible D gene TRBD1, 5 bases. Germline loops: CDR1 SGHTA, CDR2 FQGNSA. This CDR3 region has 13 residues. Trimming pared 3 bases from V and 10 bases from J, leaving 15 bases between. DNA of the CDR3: TGTGCCAGCAGCTTTCCCGGGCGGCAGGGAGCTTTCTTT. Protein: CASSFPGRQGAFF.

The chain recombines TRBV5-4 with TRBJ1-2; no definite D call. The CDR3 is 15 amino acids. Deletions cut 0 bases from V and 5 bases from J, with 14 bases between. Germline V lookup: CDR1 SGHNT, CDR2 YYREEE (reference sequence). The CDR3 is CASSLGDPAGYGYTF. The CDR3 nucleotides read TGTGCCAGCAGCTTGGGGGATCCCGCGGGATATGGCTACACCTTC. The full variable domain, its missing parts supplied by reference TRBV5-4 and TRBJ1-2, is ETGVTQSPTHLIKTRGQQVTLRCSSQSGHNTVSWYQQALGQGPQFIFQYYREEENGRGNFPPRFSGLQFPNYSSELNVNALELDDSALYLCASSLGDPAGYGYTFGSGTRLTVV.

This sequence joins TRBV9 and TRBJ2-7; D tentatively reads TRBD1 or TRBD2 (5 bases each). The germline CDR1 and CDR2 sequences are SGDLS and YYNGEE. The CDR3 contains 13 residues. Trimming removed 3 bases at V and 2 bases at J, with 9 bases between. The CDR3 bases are TGTGCCAGCAGCGCGGGACCGACCTACGAGCAGTACTTC. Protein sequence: CASSAGPTYEQYF.

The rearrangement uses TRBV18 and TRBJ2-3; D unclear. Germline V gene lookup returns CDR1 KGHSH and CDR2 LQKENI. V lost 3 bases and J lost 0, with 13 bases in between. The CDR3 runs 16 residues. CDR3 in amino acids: CASSPTTATSTDTQYF. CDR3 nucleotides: TGTGCCAGCTCACCCACGACCGCAACCAGCACAGATACGCAGTATTTT.

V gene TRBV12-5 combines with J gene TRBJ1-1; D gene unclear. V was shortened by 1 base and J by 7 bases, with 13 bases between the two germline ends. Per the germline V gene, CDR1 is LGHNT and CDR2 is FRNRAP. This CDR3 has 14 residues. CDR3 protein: CASGLGAGVFEAFF. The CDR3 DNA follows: TGTGCTAGTGGTTTGGGGGCGGGTGTGTTTGAAGCTTTCTTT.

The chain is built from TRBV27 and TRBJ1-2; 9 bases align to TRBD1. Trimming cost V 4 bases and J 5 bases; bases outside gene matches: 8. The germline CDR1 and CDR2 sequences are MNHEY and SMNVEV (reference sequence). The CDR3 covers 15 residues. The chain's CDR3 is CASSSPDRGRYGYTF. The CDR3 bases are TGTGCCAGCAGTTCCCCGGACAGGGGTAGATATGGCTACACCTTC.

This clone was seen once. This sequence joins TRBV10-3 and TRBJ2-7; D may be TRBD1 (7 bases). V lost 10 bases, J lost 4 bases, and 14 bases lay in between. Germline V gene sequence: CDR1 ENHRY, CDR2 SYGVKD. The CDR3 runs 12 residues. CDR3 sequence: CASNRGGYEQYF. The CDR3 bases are TGTGCCAGCAACAGGGGAGGTTACGAGCAGTACTTC.

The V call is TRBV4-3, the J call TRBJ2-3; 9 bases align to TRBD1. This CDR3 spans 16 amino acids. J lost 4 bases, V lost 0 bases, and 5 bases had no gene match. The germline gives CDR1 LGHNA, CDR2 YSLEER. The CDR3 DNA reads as TGCGCCAGCAGCCAAGAACAGGGGGCGCCCCCAGATACGCAGTATTTT. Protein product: CASSQEQGAPPDTQYF.

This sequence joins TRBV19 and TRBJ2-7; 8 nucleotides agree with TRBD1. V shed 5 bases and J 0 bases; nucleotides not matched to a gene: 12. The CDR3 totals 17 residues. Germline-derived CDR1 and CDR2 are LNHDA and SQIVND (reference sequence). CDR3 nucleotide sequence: TGTGCCAGTAGTGGAGCCTCCGGGACAGGTAGCTCCTACGAGCAGTACTTC. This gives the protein CASSGASGTGSSYEQYF.

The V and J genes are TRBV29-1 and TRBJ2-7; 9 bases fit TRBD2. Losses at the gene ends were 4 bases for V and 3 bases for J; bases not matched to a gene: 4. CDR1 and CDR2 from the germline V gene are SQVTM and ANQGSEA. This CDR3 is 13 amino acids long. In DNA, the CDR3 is TGCAGCGTTGCCCGGACTAGCGTCTACGAGCAGTACTTC. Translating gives CSVARTSVYEQYF.